This T cell receptor (beta chain) was obtained from a study of siplizumab effects on memory and regulatory T cells. General observations from the study: Researchers did not confirm the suppressive function of proliferating Tregs from siplizumab cultures.

In this sample, this clone turned up once. Antigen unknown. The CDR3 spans 15 residues. The germline V gene has CDR1 SGHVS and CDR2 FQNEAQ. Trimming stripped 6 bases from V and 4 bases from J, with 15 bases between. Using immunoSEQ multiplex PCR, the repertoire was profiled, and TCRdb retains in-frame clones only, with some absent. The data contain 90,000 to 110,000 clones, 92% of them seen just once; the ten biggest clones take up roughly 0.75%. This receptor was identified in a human donor in good health. Sample: Tregs sorted from blood. V gene TRBV7-8 combines with J gene TRBJ2-2, with D tentatively TRBD1 or TRBD2 (6 bases each). The CDR3, as DNA: TGTGCCAGCAGTCCCGACGGGGGCAGCACCGGGGAGCTGTTTTTT. Protein sequence: CASSPDGGSTGELFF.